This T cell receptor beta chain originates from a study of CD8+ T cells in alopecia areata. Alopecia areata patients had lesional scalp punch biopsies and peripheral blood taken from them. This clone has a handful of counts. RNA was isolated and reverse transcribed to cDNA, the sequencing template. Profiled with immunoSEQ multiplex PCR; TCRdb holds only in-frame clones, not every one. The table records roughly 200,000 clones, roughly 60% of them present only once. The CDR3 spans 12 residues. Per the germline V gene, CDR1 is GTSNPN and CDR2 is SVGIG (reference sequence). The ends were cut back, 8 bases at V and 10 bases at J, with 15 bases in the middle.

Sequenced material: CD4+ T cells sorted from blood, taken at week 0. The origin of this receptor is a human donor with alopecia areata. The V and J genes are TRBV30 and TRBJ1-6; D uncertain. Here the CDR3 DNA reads TGTGCCCTGACTAGGAGAGGCTCACCCCTCCACTTT. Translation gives CALTRRGSPLHF.